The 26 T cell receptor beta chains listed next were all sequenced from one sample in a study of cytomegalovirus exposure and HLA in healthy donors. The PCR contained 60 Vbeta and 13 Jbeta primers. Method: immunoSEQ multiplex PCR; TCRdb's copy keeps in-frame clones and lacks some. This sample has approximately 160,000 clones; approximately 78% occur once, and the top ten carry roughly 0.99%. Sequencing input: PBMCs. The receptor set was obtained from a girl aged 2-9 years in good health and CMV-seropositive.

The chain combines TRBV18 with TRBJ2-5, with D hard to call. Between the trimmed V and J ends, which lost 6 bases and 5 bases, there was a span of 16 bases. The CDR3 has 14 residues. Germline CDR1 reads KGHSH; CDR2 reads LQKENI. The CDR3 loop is CASSPTSKRETQYF. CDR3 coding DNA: TGTGCCAGCTCGCCTACTTCTAAACGGGAGACCCAGTACTTC. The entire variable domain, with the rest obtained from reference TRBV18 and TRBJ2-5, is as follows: NAGVMQNPRHLVRRRGQEARLRCSPMKGHSHVYWYRQLPEEGLKFMVYLQKENIIDESGMPKERFSAEFPKEGPSILRIQQVVRGDSAAYFCASSPTSKRETQYFGPGTRLLVL.

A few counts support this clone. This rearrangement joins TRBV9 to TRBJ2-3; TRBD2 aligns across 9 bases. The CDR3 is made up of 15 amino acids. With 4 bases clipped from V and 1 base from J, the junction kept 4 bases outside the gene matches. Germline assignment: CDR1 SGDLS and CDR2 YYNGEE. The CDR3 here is CASSPRLAGTDTQYF. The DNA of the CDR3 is TGTGCCAGCAGCCCCCGACTAGCGGGCACAGATACGCAGTATTTT.

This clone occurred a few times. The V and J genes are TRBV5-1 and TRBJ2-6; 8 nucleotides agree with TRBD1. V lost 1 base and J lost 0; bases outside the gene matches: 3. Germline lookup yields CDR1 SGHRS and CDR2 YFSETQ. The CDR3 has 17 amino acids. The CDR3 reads CASSLTGGVSGANVLTF. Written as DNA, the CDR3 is TGCGCCAGCAGCTTGACAGGGGGTGTCTCTGGGGCCAACGTCCTGACTTTC.

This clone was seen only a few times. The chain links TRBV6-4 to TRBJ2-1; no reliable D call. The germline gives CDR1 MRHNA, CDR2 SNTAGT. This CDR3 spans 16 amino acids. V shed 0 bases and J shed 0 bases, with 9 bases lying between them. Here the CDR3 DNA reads TGTGCCAGCAGTGACTCATTGGTTAGCTCCTACAATGAGCAGTTCTTC. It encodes CASSDSLVSSYNEQFF.

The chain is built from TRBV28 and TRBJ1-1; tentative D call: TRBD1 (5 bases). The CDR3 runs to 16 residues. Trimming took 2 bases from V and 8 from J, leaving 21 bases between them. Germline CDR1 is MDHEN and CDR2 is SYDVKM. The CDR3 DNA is TGTGCCAGCAGTTTAAGGCAGGTACTACGGACACCCGAAGCTTTCTTT. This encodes CASSLRQVLRTPEAFF.

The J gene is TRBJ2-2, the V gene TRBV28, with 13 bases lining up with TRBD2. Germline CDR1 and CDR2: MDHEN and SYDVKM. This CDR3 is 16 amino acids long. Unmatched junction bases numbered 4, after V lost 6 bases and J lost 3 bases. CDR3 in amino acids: CASSPGLAGDTGELFF. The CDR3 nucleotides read TGTGCCAGCAGCCCTGGACTAGCGGGAGACACCGGGGAGCTGTTTTTT.

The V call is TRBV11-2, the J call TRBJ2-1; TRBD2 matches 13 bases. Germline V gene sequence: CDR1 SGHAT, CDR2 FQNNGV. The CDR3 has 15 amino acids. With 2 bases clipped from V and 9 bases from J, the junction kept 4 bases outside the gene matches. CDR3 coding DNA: TGTGCCAGCAGCTTACGACTAGCGGGAGGCTCTGAGCAGTTCTTC. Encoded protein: CASSLRLAGGSEQFF.

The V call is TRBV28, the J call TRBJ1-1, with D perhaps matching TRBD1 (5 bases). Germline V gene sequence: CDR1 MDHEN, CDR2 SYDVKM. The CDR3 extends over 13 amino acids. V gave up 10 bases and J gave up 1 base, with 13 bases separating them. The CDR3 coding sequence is TGTGCCATCGACAGCCCCTCGAACACTGAAGCTTTCTTT. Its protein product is CAIDSPSNTEAFF.

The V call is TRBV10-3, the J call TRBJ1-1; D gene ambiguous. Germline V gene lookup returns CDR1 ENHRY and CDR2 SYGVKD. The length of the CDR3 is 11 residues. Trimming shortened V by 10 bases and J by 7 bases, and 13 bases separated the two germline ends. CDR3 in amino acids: CASRSRFEAFF. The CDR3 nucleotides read TGTGCCAGCAGGAGCCGATTTGAAGCTTTCTTT.

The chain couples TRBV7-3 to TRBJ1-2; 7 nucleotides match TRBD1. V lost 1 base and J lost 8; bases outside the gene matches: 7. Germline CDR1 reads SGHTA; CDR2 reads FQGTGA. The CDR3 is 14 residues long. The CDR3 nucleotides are TGTGCCAGCAGCTTAAGCCGACAGGGACGAGGCTACACCTTC. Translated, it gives CASSLSRQGRGYTF.

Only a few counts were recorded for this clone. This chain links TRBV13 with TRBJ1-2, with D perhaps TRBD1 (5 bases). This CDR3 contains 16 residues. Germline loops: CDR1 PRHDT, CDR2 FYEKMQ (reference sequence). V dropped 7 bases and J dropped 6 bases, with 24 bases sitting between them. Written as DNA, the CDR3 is TGTGCCAGCACCACACAGGATAACCTGGTGGGGAATGGCTACACCTTC. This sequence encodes CASTTQDNLVGNGYTF.

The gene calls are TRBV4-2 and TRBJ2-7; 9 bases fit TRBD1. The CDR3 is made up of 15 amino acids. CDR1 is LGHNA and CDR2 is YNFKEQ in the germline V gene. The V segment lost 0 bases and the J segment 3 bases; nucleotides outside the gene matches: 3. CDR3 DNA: TGTGCCAGCAGCCAAGACGGGACAGGGATCTACGAGCAGTACTTC. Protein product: CASSQDGTGIYEQYF.

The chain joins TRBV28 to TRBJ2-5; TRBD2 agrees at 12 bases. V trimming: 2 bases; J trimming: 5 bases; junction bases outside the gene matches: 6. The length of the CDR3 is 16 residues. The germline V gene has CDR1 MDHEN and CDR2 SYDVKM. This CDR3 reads CASSLKGGLAGETQYF. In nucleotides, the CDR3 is TGTGCCAGCAGTTTAAAGGGAGGACTAGCGGGGGAGACCCAGTACTTC. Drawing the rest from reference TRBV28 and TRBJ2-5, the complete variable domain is DVKVTQSSRYLVKRTGEKVFLECVQDMDHENMFWYRQDPGLGLRLIYFSYDVKMKEKGDIPEGYSVSREKKERFSLILESASTNQTSMYLCASSLKGGLAGETQYFGPGTRLLVL.

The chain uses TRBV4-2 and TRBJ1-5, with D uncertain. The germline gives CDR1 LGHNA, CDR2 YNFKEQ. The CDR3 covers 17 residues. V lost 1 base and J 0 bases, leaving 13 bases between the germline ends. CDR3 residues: CASSQVGGPFSNQPQHF. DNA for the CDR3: TGTGCCAGCAGCCAAGTCGGAGGTCCTTTTAGCAATCAGCCCCAGCATTTT.

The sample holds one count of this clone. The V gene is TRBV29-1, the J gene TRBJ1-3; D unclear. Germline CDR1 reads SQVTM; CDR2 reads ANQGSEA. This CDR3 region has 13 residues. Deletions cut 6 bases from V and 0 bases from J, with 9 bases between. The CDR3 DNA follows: TGCAGCGTAGCTGTCAACTCTGGAAACACCATATATTTT. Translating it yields CSVAVNSGNTIYF.

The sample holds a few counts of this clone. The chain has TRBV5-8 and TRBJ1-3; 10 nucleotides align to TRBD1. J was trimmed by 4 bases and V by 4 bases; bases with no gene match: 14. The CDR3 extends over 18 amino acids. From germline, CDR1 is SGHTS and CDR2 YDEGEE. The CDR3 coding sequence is TGTGCCAGCAGCCCCCGGGACAGGGGCTTTCTAGTGGGAAACACCATATATTTT. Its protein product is CASSPRDRGFLVGNTIYF.

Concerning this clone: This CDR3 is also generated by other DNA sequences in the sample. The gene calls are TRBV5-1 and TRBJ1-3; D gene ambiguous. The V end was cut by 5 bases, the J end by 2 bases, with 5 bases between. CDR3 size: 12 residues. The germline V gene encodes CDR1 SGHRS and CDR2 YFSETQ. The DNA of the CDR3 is TGCGCCAGCAGTCCCGCTGGAAACACCATATATTTT. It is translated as CASSPAGNTIYF. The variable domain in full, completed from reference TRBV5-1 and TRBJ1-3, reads KAGVTQTPRYLIKTRGQQVTLSCSPISGHRSVSWYQQTPGQGLQFLFEYFSETQRNKGNFPGRFSGRQFSNSRSEMNVSTLELGDSALYLCASSPAGNTIYFGEGSWLTVV.

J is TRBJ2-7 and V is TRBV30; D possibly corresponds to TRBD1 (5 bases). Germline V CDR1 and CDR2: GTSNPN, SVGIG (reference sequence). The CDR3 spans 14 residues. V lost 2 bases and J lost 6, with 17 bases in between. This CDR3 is CAWSTVTATGEQYF. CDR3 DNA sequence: TGTGCCTGGAGTACAGTGACAGCGACGGGCGAGCAGTACTTC.

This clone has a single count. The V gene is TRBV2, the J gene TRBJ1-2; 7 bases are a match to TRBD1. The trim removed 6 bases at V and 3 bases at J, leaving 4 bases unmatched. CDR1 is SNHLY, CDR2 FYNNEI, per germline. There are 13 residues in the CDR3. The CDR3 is CASSRDRDYGYTF. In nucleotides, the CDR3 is TGTGCCAGCAGCCGGGACAGAGACTATGGCTACACCTTC. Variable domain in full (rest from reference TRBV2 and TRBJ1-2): EPEVTQTPSHQVTQMGQEVILRCVPISNHLYFYWYRQILGQKVEFLVSFYNNEISEKSEIFDDQFSVERPDGSNFTLKIRSTKLEDSAMYFCASSRDRDYGYTFGSGTRLTVV.

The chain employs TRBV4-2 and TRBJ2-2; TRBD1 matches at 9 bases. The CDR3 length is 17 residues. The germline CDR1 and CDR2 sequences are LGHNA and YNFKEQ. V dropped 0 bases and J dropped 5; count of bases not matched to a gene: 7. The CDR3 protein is CASSQDPTGGRTGELFF. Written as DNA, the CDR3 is TGTGCCAGCAGCCAAGACCCGACAGGGGGTCGGACCGGGGAGCTGTTTTTT.

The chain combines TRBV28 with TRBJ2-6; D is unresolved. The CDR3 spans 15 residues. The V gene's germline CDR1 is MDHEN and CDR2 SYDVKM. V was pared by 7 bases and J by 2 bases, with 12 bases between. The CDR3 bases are TGTGCCAGCACGGAGTCGGCCGCTGGGGCCAACGTCCTGACTTTC. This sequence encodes CASTESAAGANVLTF.

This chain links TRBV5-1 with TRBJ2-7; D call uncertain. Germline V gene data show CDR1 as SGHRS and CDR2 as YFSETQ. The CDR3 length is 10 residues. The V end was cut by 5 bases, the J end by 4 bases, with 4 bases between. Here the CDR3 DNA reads TGCGCCAGCAGTCGGTACGAGCAGTACTTC. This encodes CASSRYEQYF.

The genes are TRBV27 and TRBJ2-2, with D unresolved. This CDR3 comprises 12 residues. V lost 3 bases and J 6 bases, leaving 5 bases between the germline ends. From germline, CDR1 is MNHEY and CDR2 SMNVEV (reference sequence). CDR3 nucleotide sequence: TGTGCCAGCAGTTTTGTCTCCGGGGAGCTGTTTTTT. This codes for CASSFVSGELFF.

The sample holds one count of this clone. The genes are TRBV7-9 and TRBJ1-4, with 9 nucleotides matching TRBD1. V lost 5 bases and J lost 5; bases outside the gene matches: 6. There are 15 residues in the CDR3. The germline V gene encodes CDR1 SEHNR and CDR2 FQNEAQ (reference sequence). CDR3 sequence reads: CASSVNRGPNEKLFF. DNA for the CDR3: TGTGCCAGCAGCGTGAACAGGGGGCCGAATGAAAAACTGTTTTTT.

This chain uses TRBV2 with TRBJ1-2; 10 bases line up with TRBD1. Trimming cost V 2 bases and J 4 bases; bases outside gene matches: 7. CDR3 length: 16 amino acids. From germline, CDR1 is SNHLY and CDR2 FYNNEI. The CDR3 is CASSELGQGRAYGYTF. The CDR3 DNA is TGTGCCAGCAGTGAATTGGGACAGGGGAGGGCCTATGGCTACACCTTC.

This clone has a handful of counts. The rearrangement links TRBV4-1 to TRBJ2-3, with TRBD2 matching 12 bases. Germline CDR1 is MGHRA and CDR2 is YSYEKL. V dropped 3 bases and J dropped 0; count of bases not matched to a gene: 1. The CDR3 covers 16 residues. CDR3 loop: CASSHGTSGSTDTQYF. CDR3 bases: TGCGCCAGCAGCCACGGGACTAGCGGGAGCACAGATACGCAGTATTTT.